This is a list of T cell receptor beta chains from one sample in a study of shared T cell receptors in the human thymus. Profiling relied on immunoSEQ multiplex PCR, and the TCRdb table lists in-frame clones only, not all of them. The sample includes some 660,000 clones, 87% seen only once; the top ten take under 0.01%. These records were also assigned to another study, of human thymus T cells.

Sequencing was performed on thymocytes. The origin of the receptors is a boy under two years old with a congenital heart defect. The CDR3 runs from the conserved cysteine through the conserved F or W. The order of the fields is D gene, CDR3 length, J gene, clone size, V gene, CDR3 protein, CDR3 DNA. D genes are given only for firm matches. Some rows mark clone size as missing; the rest say once, few, many or name a class of expanded clone.

- 14 TRBJ1-5 - TRBV2 CASSPDRPNQPQHF TGTGCCAGCAGCCCGGACAGACCTAATCAGCCCCAGCATTTT
TRBD2 16 TRBJ2-3 - TRBV9 CASSVGLAGGTDTQYF TGTGCCAGCAGCGTAGGGCTAGCGGGGGGCACAGATACGCAGTATTTT
TRBD1 16 TRBJ2-3 - TRBV6-1 CASSEGRTGGTDTQYF TGTGCCAGCAGTGAAGGTAGGACAGGGGGCACAGATACGCAGTATTTT
TRBD1 14 TRBJ1-5 - TRBV28 CASRGQGNYQPQHF TGTGCCAGCAGGGGACAGGGCAATTATCAGCCCCAGCATTTT
- 14 TRBJ1-2 - TRBV6-1 CATRRGTPPYGYTF TGTGCCACCCGGCGGGGGACACCCCCCTATGGCTACACCTTC
- 15 TRBJ2-1 once TRBV18 CASSRQSSSYNEQFF TGTGCCAGCTCGCGACAGTCCAGCTCCTACAATGAGCAGTTCTTC
TRBD1 19 TRBJ1-2 once TRBV7-9 CASSLARGTRDRAGSGYTF TGTGCCAGCAGCTTAGCGAGGGGGACTCGGGACAGGGCGGGTAGTGGCTACACCTTC
TRBD1 15 TRBJ2-4 - TRBV5-5 CASSHYRQGSGIQYF TGTGCCAGCAGCCATTACCGACAGGGGAGTGGCATTCAGTACTTC
TRBD2 16 TRBJ2-6 - TRBV28 CASSGGIGSGANVLTF TGTGCCAGCAGCGGGGGGATCGGGTCTGGGGCCAACGTCCTGACTTTC
- 14 TRBJ2-1 - TRBV30 CAYETRRAYNEQFF TGTGCTTACGAGACTAGGAGGGCATACAATGAGCAGTTCTTC
TRBD2 16 TRBJ2-7 - TRBV7-2 CASSFRKASGDYEQYF TGTGCCAGCAGCTTCCGTAAGGCTAGCGGGGACTACGAGCAGTACTTC
TRBD1 15 TRBJ2-5 - TRBV5-1 CASSSRDRDVETQYF TGCGCCAGCAGCTCACGGGACAGGGACGTGGAGACCCAGTACTTC
- 17 TRBJ2-3 - TRBV10-2 CASSESWGRGSEDTQYF TGCGCCAGCAGTGAGTCGTGGGGGAGGGGGTCGGAAGATACGCAGTATTTT
- 15 TRBJ2-7 - TRBV11-2 CASSLGRRESYEQYF TGTGCCAGCAGCTTGGGTAGGCGGGAATCCTACGAGCAGTACTTC
TRBD2 17 TRBJ2-1 - TRBV9 CASSVAPLAGADNEQFF TGTGCCAGCAGCGTAGCCCCCCTAGCGGGAGCCGACAATGAGCAGTTCTTC
TRBD1 16 TRBJ1-2 - TRBV11-2 CASSLAPGQATGGYTF TGTGCCAGCAGCTTAGCGCCGGGACAGGCCACTGGCGGCTACACCTTC
TRBD1 14 TRBJ2-7 - TRBV5-6 CASSRTGPLGEQYF TGTGCCAGCAGCCGGACAGGCCCTTTGGGCGAGCAGTACTTC
TRBD1 21 TRBJ2-3 - TRBV4-3 CASSQEAQDRECRKFTDTQYF TGCGCCAGCAGCCAAGAGGCCCAGGACAGGGAGTGTAGGAAATTCACAGATACGCAGTATTTT
- 20 TRBJ1-2 - TRBV28 CASSLSGGEQGPRGFYGYTF TGTGCCAGCAGTTTAAGTGGGGGTGAACAGGGACCTCGGGGTTTTTATGGCTACACCTTC
TRBD2 15 TRBJ2-7 - TRBV7-9 CASSQWAGGGHEQYF TGTGCCAGCAGCCAATGGGCGGGGGGGGGCCACGAGCAGTACTTC
TRBD2 13 TRBJ2-1 - TRBV7-2 CASRQREGDEQFF TGTGCCAGCAGACAGCGGGAGGGCGACGAGCAGTTCTTC
TRBD2 19 TRBJ2-1 - TRBV9 CASSATISGTSGRINEQFF TGTGCCAGCAGCGCAACAATTTCCGGGACTAGCGGGAGAATAAATGAGCAGTTCTTC
- 17 TRBJ2-7 - TRBV13 CASSLGLRAGPTYEQYF TGTGCCAGCAGCTTAGGCCTAAGGGCGGGGCCCACCTACGAGCAGTACTTC
TRBD2 17 TRBJ2-1 - TRBV4-3 CASSQDLLAGKYNEQFF TGCGCCAGCAGCCAAGACCTACTAGCGGGGAAATACAATGAGCAGTTCTTC
TRBD2 16 TRBJ2-3 few TRBV5-4 CASSPWTSGSTDTQYF TGTGCCAGCAGCCCATGGACTAGCGGTAGCACAGATACGCAGTATTTT
TRBD1 16 TRBJ2-7 once TRBV5-6 CASSLLGQGAIHEQYF TGTGCCAGCAGCCTCCTAGGACAGGGGGCTATACACGAGCAGTACTTC
TRBD1 16 TRBJ1-1 - TRBV30 CAWKRYAGQGATEAFF TGTGCCTGGAAAAGGTATGCGGGACAGGGGGCCACTGAAGCTTTCTTT
- 14 TRBJ2-7 once TRBV7-9 CASSASERPYEQYF TGTGCCAGCAGCGCTTCGGAGCGGCCCTACGAGCAGTACTTC
TRBD1 16 TRBJ1-6 - TRBV6-5 CASSSPRQGASSPLHF TGTGCCAGCAGTTCCCCCAGGCAGGGGGCTAGTTCACCCCTCCACTTT
- 16 TRBJ2-7 few TRBV6-1 CASSESKTDNSYEQYF TGTGCCAGCAGTGAATCGAAGACAGATAACTCCTACGAGCAGTACTTC
- 12 TRBJ1-5 - TRBV7-9 CASSNGDQPQHF TGTGCCAGCAGCAACGGGGATCAGCCCCAGCATTTT
TRBD2 17 TRBJ2-1 few TRBV7-9 CASRSLVGLANYNEQFF TGTGCCAGCAGGTCGCTAGTCGGACTAGCTAATTACAATGAGCAGTTCTTC
TRBD1 14 TRBJ1-5 - TRBV19 CATNLQGIDQPQHF TGTGCCACGAACCTACAGGGGATTGATCAGCCCCAGCATTTT
- 15 TRBJ2-7 - TRBV4-1 CASSQDRSYFYEQYF TGCGCCAGCAGCCAAGACAGGTCCTACTTCTACGAGCAGTACTTC
- 16 TRBJ1-2 - TRBV2 CASSEIGAGYDYGYTF TGTGCCAGCAGTGAAATTGGCGCAGGGTACGACTATGGCTACACCTTC
TRBD1 15 TRBJ1-5 few TRBV7-2 CASSQDRGSNQPQHF TGTGCCAGCAGCCAGGACAGGGGAAGCAATCAGCCCCAGCATTTT
- 13 TRBJ1-1 - TRBV7-2 CASEGGPGTEAFF TGTGCCAGCGAGGGTGGTCCGGGCACTGAAGCTTTCTTT
TRBD1 17 TRBJ2-7 - TRBV6-4 CASRVFRTGESSYEQYF TGTGCCAGCAGGGTCTTCAGGACAGGGGAGAGCTCCTACGAGCAGTACTTC
- 14 TRBJ2-7 - TRBV6-5 CASSYMDSGYEQYF TGTGCCAGCAGTTACATGGACTCTGGCTACGAGCAGTACTTC
TRBD2 19 TRBJ2-5 - TRBV2 CASRKPGTSGGREGETQYF TGTGCCAGCAGGAAACCTGGGACTAGCGGGGGTAGAGAGGGAGAGACCCAGTACTTC
- 14 TRBJ2-5 - TRBV6-5 CASSYWGDVETQYF TGTGCCAGCAGTTACTGGGGGGACGTTGAGACCCAGTACTTC
- 13 TRBJ2-7 - TRBV11-3 CASSVGQSYEQYF TGTGCCAGCAGCGTAGGCCAGTCCTACGAGCAGTACTTC
- 15 TRBJ1-4 - TRBV6-1 CASSGQVATNEKLFF TGTGCCAGCAGTGGACAAGTTGCAACTAATGAAAAACTGTTTTTT
TRBD2 16 TRBJ2-1 - TRBV5-1 CASSILAGAPLNEQFF TGCGCCAGCAGCATCTTAGCGGGAGCCCCTCTCAATGAGCAGTTCTTC
- 16 TRBJ2-2 - TRBV11-3 CASSHRQGFDTGELFF TGTGCCAGCAGTCATAGGCAGGGCTTCGACACCGGGGAGCTGTTTTTT
- 14 TRBJ1-2 - TRBV9 CASSAKWSYYGYTF TGTGCCAGCAGCGCTAAATGGAGCTACTATGGCTACACCTTC
- 13 TRBJ2-1 - TRBV5-4 CASSLVSGGEQFF TGTGCCAGCAGCTTGGTTTCCGGGGGTGAGCAGTTCTTC
- 13 TRBJ1-1 few TRBV7-6 CASSLEDSGRAFF TGTGCCAGCAGCTTAGAGGACTCCGGTCGGGCTTTCTTT
- 12 TRBJ1-1 - TRBV11-2 CASSSRATEAFF TGTGCCAGCAGCTCGAGGGCCACTGAAGCTTTCTTT
- 14 TRBJ1-4 - TRBV19 CASTLGPGGEKLFF TGTGCCAGTACCTTGGGCCCTGGTGGTGAAAAACTGTTTTTT
- 14 TRBJ2-7 - TRBV6-5 CASRKGGGPYEQYF TGTGCCAGCAGAAAGGGGGGAGGGCCCTACGAGCAGTACTTC
- 15 TRBJ1-6 - TRBV9 CASSVGPGNNSPLHF TGTGCCAGCAGCGTAGGACCGGGAAACAATTCACCCCTCCACTTT
- 15 TRBJ2-1 - TRBV5-6 CASTLGGGRDNEQFF TGTGCCAGCACCCTGGGAGGGGGTAGGGACAATGAGCAGTTCTTC
TRBD2 17 TRBJ2-2 - TRBV7-9 CASSLESSGLNTGELFF TGTGCCAGCAGCTTAGAGTCTAGCGGGCTCAACACCGGGGAGCTGTTTTTT
- 15 TRBJ1-2 - TRBV10-3 CAISESPAGLQGYTF TGTGCCATCAGTGAGTCGCCAGCGGGGCTTCAAGGCTACACCTTC
TRBD1 17 TRBJ1-5 - TRBV7-6 CASSLKDRGRDNQPQHF TGTGCCAGCAGCTTAAAGGACAGGGGTAGGGACAATCAGCCCCAGCATTTT
- 16 TRBJ2-2 - TRBV18 CASSPERRPNTGELFF TGTGCCAGCTCACCAGAGAGGAGACCCAACACCGGGGAGCTGTTTTTT
TRBD2 15 TRBJ2-4 - TRBV29-1 CSVVFSGAGENIQYF TGCAGCGTTGTTTTTTCGGGCGCGGGGGAAAACATTCAGTACTTC
- 14 TRBJ2-5 - TRBV9 CTSSVGEAGETQYF TGTACCAGCAGCGTAGGGGAGGCGGGAGAGACCCAGTACTTC
TRBD2 15 TRBJ2-3 once TRBV28 CASSGLAGGTDTQYF TGTGCCAGCAGTGGACTAGCGGGGGGCACAGATACGCAGTATTTT